These T cell receptor beta chains were read from a single sample in a study of long-term antiretroviral therapy in people with HIV. Some clones are missing from TCRdb's copy, which holds only in-frame ones; the method was immunoSEQ multiplex PCR. The sample lists 26,000 or so clones; about four fifths were seen once. The sample was unsorted PBMCs, taken 3 years after starting antiretroviral therapy. Source of these receptors: a man aged 18 to 29 with HIV. Each CDR3 is given with its conserved first and last residue. Size tells how often a clone was seen (once, few, many) or the class of an expanded clone, and some rows leave it out.

j_gene: TRBJ2-5; v_gene: TRBV5-1; abundance: -; CDR3aa: CASSLGGQETQYF
j_gene: TRBJ1-5; v_gene: TRBV7-8; abundance: -; CDR3aa: CASSLGNQPQHF
j_gene: TRBJ1-2; v_gene: TRBV5-1; abundance: -; CDR3aa: CASSLDGGPPYGYTF
j_gene: TRBJ2-5; v_gene: TRBV28; abundance: -; CDR3aa: CASRIKETQYF
j_gene: TRBJ2-1; v_gene: TRBV2; abundance: -; CDR3aa: CATGGLGANEQFF
j_gene: TRBJ1-1; v_gene: TRBV19; abundance: -; CDR3aa: CASRYQVGSREAFF
j_gene: TRBJ2-6; v_gene: TRBV10-3; abundance: -; CDR3aa: CAISESEGSGANVLTF
j_gene: TRBJ2-6; v_gene: TRBV5-1; abundance: -; CDR3aa: CASSPRTRADSGANVLTF
j_gene: TRBJ1-3; v_gene: TRBV6-1; abundance: -; CDR3aa: CASSESPTEGNTIYF
j_gene: TRBJ2-1; v_gene: TRBV6-5; abundance: -; CDR3aa: CASRKDSYNEQFF
j_gene: TRBJ1-1; v_gene: TRBV9; abundance: few; CDR3aa: CASSVRAGTEAFF
j_gene: TRBJ2-6; v_gene: TRBV5-1; abundance: -; CDR3aa: CASSLEATGSGANVLTF
j_gene: TRBJ2-1; v_gene: TRBV6-5; abundance: once; CDR3aa: CASSQLGHNEQFF
j_gene: TRBJ2-3; v_gene: TRBV6-1; abundance: -; CDR3aa: CASTSGVDTQYF
j_gene: TRBJ2-7; v_gene: TRBV5-5; abundance: once; CDR3aa: CASSRDGDSYEQYF
j_gene: TRBJ2-4; v_gene: TRBV7-2; abundance: -; CDR3aa: CASSFQGTSLNIQYF
j_gene: TRBJ1-1; v_gene: TRBV2; abundance: -; CDR3aa: CASRDSSGTAYTEAFF
j_gene: TRBJ2-2; v_gene: TRBV7-3; abundance: -; CDR3aa: CASSLKGYRDRGTGELFF
j_gene: TRBJ1-4; v_gene: TRBV4-1; abundance: -; CDR3aa: CASSQGEKLFF